This is a list of T cell receptor beta chains from one sample in a study of T cell responses to AZD1222 COVID-19 vaccine. The assay was immunoSEQ multiplex PCR, and TCRdb's table has in-frame clones only and misses some. The sample records 150,000 to 200,000 clones, 93% being singletons. The specimen was peripheral blood, collected on day 0 of AZD1222 vaccination. The receptors here all came from an adult in good health. Both conserved end residues are part of each CDR3. A D gene is named only where the DNA matches it firmly. Clone size is stated in some rows and not others, as once, few, many or a class when expanded.

D: NA; J: TRBJ2-6; size: NA; V: TRBV27; DNA: TGTGCCAGCAGTTTATCCGACAGACACTCTGGGGCCAACGTCCTGACTTTC; CDR3: CASSLSDRHSGANVLTF
D: TRBD1; J: TRBJ2-5; size: NA; V: TRBV6-1; DNA: TGTGCCAGCAGTGAAGGGGACAGGGACCAAGAGACCCAGTACTTC; CDR3: CASSEGDRDQETQYF
D: TRBD1; J: TRBJ1-5; size: once; V: TRBV2; DNA: TGTGCCAGCAGTACTCCCGGGACAGGGAATCAGCCCCAGCATTTT; CDR3: CASSTPGTGNQPQHF
D: TRBD2; J: TRBJ2-7; size: once; V: TRBV3-1/TRBV3-2; DNA: TGTGCCAGCAGCCAAGATAGCTCGGGGGGTTACGAGCAGTACTTC; CDR3: CASSQDSSGGYEQYF
D: TRBD1; J: TRBJ1-2; size: NA; V: TRBV19; DNA: TGTGCCAGTAGAACGGACAGGGGGCCGCCTCCAAATGGCTACACCTTC; CDR3: CASRTDRGPPPNGYTF
D: NA; J: TRBJ1-2; size: NA; V: TRBV27; DNA: TGTGCCGCTGGGGGGGGCGGGAGCTACACCTTC; CDR3: CAAGGGGSYTF
D: NA; J: TRBJ1-2; size: NA; V: TRBV6-6; DNA: TGTGCCAGCAGTTCGAGCCCTGACTATGGCTACACCTTC; CDR3: CASSSSPDYGYTF
D: NA; J: TRBJ2-3; size: NA; V: TRBV3-1/TRBV3-2; DNA: TGTGCCAGCAGCCAAGATGGGGTAGGCCTCCCAGATACGCAGTATTTT; CDR3: CASSQDGVGLPDTQYF
D: NA; J: TRBJ1-2; size: once; V: TRBV25-1; DNA: TGTGCCAGCAGCGAGAGATGGGACTATGGCTACACCTTC; CDR3: CASSERWDYGYTF
D: NA; J: TRBJ2-7; size: NA; V: TRBV27; DNA: TGTGCCAGCAGCGACATAGATAAATTAACCTACGAGCAGTACTTC; CDR3: CASSDIDKLTYEQYF
D: NA; J: TRBJ1-2; size: NA; V: TRBV6-1; DNA: TGTGCCAGCAGTGAAACAGGTCGTCGTGGCTACACCTTC; CDR3: CASSETGRRGYTF
D: NA; J: TRBJ1-2; size: NA; V: TRBV30; DNA: TGTGCCTGGAGTGTACTGGGGGAGACAGCTCTCTTC; CDR3: CAWSVLGETALF
D: NA; J: TRBJ2-7; size: once; V: TRBV7-8; DNA: TGTGCCAGCAGCTTCGGGGTGTTACGGGCAGACTACGAGCAGTACTTC; CDR3: CASSFGVLRADYEQYF
D: NA; J: TRBJ1-1; size: NA; V: TRBV6-5; DNA: TGTGCCAGCAGTAATACAGGGTTCACTGAAGCTTTCTTT; CDR3: CASSNTGFTEAFF
D: NA; J: TRBJ1-1; size: NA; V: TRBV7-9; DNA: TGTGCCAGCAGCTTAAGGGCGGAGGGTGGAATGTACGGGAACACTGAAGCTTTCTTT; CDR3: CASSLRAEGGMYGNTEAFF
D: TRBD1; J: TRBJ1-4; size: NA; V: TRBV13; DNA: TGTGCCAGCAGCTCCGCGACAGGGACTGAAAAACTGTTTTTT; CDR3: CASSSATGTEKLFF
D: NA; J: TRBJ2-5; size: NA; V: TRBV3-1/TRBV3-2; DNA: TGTGCCAGCAGCCAAGGCTTCCAGGGGAGGGAGACCCAGTACTTC; CDR3: CASSQGFQGRETQYF
D: TRBD2; J: TRBJ2-7; size: NA; V: TRBV18; DNA: TGTGCCAGCTCACCGTCACTAGCGGGCCCCTACGAGCAGTACTTC; CDR3: CASSPSLAGPYEQYF
D: TRBD1; J: TRBJ1-2; size: NA; V: TRBV5-5; DNA: TGTGCCAGCAGAGGTCCGGGACAGGGAGAATTTGGCTACACCTTC; CDR3: CASRGPGQGEFGYTF
D: NA; J: TRBJ2-7; size: NA; V: TRBV5-1; DNA: TGCGCCAGCAGCTTGAATTCGGGCGGCCCCTACGAGCAGTACTTC; CDR3: CASSLNSGGPYEQYF
D: TRBD2; J: TRBJ2-1; size: NA; V: TRBV6-5; DNA: TGTGCCAGCAGGGTAGCGGGATGGTCCTACAATGAGCAGTTCTTC; CDR3: CASRVAGWSYNEQFF
D: NA; J: TRBJ1-5; size: NA; V: TRBV2; DNA: TGTGCCAGCAATTCGGGCCTTGGCAATCAGCCCCAGCATTTT; CDR3: CASNSGLGNQPQHF